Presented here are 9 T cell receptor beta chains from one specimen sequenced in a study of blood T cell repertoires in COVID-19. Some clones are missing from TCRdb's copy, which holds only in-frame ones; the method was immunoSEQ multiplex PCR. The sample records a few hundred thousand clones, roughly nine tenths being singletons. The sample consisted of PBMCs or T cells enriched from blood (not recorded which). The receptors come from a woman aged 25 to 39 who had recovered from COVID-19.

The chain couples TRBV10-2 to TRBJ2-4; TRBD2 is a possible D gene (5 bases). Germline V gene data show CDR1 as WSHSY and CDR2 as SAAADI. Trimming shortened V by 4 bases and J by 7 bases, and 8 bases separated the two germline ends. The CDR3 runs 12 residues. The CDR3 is CASSVSGNIQYF. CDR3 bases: TGCGCCAGCAGTGTAAGCGGTAACATTCAGTACTTC.

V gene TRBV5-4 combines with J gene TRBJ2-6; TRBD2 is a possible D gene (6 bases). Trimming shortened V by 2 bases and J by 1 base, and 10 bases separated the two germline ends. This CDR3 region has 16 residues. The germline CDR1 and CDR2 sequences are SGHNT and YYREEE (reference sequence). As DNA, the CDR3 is TGTGCCAGCAGCTTTAATGGAGGGTCTGGGGCCAACGTCCTGACTTTC. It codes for CASSFNGGSGANVLTF.

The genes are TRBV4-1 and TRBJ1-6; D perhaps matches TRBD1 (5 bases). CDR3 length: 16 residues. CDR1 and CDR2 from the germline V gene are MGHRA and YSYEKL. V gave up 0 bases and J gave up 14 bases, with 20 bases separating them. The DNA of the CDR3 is TGCGCCAGCAGCCAAGAAGCGGGGCTTTTGCTGGGGTCCCTCCACTTT. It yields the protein CASSQEAGLLLGSLHF.

The CDR3 bases are TGCGCCAGCAATGACACTCCAAACACCGGGGAGCTGTTTTTT. Protein sequence: CASNDTPNTGELFF. The V gene is TRBV5-1, the J gene TRBJ2-2; D ambiguous. CDR3 length: 14 amino acids. CDR1 is SGHRS and CDR2 is YFSETQ in the germline V gene. Trimming removed 6 bases at V and 2 bases at J, with 11 bases between.

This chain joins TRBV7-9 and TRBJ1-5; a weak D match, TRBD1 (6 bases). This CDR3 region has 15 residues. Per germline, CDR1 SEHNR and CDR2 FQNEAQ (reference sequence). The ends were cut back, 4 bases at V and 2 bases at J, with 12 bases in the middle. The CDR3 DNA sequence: TGTGCCAGCAGCTCAGGGGATTGGGGCAATCAGCCCCAGCATTTT. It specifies CASSSGDWGNQPQHF.

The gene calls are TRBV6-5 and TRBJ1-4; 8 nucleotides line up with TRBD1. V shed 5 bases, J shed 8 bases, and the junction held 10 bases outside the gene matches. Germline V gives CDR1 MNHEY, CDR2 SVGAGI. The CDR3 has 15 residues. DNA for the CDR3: TGTGCCAGCAGTACCCCGCAGGGGGCGAGGGAAAAACTGTTTTTT. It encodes CASSTPQGAREKLFF.

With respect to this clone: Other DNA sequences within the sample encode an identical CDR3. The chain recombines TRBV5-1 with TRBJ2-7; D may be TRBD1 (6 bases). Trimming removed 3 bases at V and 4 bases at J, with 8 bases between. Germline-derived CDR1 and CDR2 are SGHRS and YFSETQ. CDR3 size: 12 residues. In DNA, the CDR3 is TGCGCCAGCAGCTCACAGGGATACGAGCAGTACTTC. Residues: CASSSQGYEQYF.

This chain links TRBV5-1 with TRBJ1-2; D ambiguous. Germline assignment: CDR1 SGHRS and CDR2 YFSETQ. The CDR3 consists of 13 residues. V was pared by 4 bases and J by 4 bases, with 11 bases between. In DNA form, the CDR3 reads TGCGCCAGCAGCCACCCAGAAAGCTATGGCTACACCTTC. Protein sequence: CASSHPESYGYTF.

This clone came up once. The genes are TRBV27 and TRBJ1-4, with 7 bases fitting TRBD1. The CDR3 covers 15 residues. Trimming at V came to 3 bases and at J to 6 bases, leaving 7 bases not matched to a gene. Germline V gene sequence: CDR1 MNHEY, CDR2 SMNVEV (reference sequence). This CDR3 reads CASSFRRQGYEKLFF. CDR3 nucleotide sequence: TGTGCCAGCAGTTTCCGACGACAGGGATATGAAAAACTGTTTTTT.